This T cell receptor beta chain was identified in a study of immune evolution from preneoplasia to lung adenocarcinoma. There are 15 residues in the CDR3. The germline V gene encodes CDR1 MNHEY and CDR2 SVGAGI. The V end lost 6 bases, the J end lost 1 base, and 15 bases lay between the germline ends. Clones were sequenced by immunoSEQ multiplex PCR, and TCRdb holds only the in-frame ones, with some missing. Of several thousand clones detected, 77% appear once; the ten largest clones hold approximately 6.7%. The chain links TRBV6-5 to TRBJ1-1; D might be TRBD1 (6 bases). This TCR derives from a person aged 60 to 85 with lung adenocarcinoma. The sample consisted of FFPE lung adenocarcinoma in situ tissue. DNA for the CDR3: TGTGCCAGCAGCCGTAATCTACAGGGGAACACTGAAGCTTTCTTT. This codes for CASSRNLQGNTEAFF.